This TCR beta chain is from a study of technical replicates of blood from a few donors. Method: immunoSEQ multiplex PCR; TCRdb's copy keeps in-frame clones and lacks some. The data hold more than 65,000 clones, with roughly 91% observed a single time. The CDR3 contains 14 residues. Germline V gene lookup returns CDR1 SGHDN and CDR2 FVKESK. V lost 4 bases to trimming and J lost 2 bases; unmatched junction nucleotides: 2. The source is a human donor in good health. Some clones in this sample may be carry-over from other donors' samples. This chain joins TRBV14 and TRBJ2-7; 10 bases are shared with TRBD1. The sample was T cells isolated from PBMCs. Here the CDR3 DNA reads TGTGCCAGCAGCCTCGGGACAGGGGCCTACGAGCAGTACTTC. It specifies CASSLGTGAYEQYF.